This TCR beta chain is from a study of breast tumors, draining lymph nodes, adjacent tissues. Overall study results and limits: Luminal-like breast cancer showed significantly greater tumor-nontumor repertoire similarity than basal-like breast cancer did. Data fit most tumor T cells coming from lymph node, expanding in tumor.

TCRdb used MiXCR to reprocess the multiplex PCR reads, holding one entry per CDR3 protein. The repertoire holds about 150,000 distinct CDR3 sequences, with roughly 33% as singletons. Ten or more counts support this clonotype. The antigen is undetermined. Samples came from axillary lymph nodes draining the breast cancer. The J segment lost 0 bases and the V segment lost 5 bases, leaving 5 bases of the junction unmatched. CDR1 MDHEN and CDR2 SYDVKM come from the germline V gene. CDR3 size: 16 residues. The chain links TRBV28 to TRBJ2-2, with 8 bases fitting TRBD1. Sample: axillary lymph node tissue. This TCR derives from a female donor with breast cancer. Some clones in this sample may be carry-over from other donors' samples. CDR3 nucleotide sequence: TGTGCCAGCAGTCAGGACAGGGATGCGAACACCGGGGAGCTGTTTTTT. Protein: CASSQDRDANTGELFF.